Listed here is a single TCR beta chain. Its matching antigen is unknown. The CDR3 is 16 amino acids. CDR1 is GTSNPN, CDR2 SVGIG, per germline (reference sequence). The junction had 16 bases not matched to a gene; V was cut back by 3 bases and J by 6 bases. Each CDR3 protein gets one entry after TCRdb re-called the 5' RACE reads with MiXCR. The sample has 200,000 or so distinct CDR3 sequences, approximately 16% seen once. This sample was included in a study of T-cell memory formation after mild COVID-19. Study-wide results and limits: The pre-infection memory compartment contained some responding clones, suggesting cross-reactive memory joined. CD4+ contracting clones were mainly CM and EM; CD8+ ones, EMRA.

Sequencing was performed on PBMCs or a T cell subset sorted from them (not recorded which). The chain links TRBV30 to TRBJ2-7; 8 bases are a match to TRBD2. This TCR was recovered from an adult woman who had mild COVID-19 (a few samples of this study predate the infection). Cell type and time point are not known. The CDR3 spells CAWRSLRGGPRGEQYF. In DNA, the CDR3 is TGTGCCTGGAGATCCCTCCGGGGGGGGCCGCGCGGCGAGCAGTACTTC. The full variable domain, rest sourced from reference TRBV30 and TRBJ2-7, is SQTIHQWPATLVQPVGSPLSLECTVEGTSNPNLYWYRQAAGRGLQLLFYSVGIGQISSEVPQNLSASRPQDRQFILSSKKLLLSDSGFYLCAWRSLRGGPRGEQYFGPGTRLTVT.